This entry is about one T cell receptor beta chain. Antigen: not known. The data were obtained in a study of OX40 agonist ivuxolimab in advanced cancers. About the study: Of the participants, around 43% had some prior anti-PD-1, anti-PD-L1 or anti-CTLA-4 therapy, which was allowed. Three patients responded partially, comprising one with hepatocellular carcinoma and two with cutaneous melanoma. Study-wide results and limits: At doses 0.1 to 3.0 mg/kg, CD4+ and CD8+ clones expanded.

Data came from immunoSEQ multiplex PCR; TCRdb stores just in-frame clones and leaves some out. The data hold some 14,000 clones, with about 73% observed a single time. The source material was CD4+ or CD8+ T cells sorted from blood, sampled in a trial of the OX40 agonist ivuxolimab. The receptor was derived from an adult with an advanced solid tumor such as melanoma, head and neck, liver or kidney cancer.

For the CDR3, the DNA is TGTGCCAGCAGTGAGGCTTGGTCTAGCGGGTCCTACGAGCAGTACTTC. Translating it yields CASSEAWSSGSYEQYF. The rearrangement joins TRBV6-1 to TRBJ2-7, with 8 bases identical to TRBD2. The J segment lost 1 base and the V segment lost 3 bases, leaving 8 bases of the junction unmatched. CDR1 and CDR2 (germline): MNHNS, SASEGT. The CDR3 sequence is 16 residues long.